This T cell receptor (beta chain) was sequenced during a study of CXCR3-negative and CXCR3-positive naive CD8 T cells. Study background: Each library held about 1.5 +/- 0.3 million TRB reads, about 140 million in total.

About this clonotype itself: As yet, its antigen is unknown.

Study results and limitations: Partially decreased CXCR3 expression was recorded after cryopreservation, and fresh PBMCs were used in most assays. For naive cells, CXCR3-negative and CXCR3-positive subsets had similar TRBV-TRBJ usage; for memory cells, usage differed.

This CDR3 region has 16 residues. CDR1 and CDR2 from the germline V gene are MGHRA and YSYEKL. The TRB libraries of cDNA were built by UMI-labeled 5' RACE. TCRdb reprocessed the 5' RACE reads and keeps a single row for each CDR3 protein, giving no DNA. Its table lists 55,000 to 65,000 distinct CDR3 sequences. The origin of this receptor is a human donor in good health. Some clones in this sample may be carry-over from other donors' samples. The V call is TRBV4-1, the J call TRBJ1-4; the TCRdb D gene call, TRBD1, has no DNA to confirm it. The specimen sequenced was naive CXCR3- CD8+ T cells from blood. Subset indicated: CD45RO-CCR7+CD27+CD95- naive CD8+ T cells lacking CXCR3 (TNR3-). The CDR3 spells CASSLLQGAKNEKLFF.